Sequencing of this T cell receptor beta chain was carried out in a study of graft-versus-host responses after intestinal transplantation. Looking at the study overall: Grafts that recipients had were multivisceral, liver-intestinal, or isolated intestinal transplants. Findings and limits, study-wide: Some GvH clones appeared in ileal mucosa or blood before recipient bone marrow.

The CDR3 contains 12 residues. In germline, CDR1 is MNHEY, CDR2 SVGAGI. Here immunoSEQ multiplex PCR was the method, and the copy in TCRdb shows in-frame clones only, minus some. The sample has fewer than 90,000 clones; 94% are singletons. The sample holds one count of this clone. Antigen unknown. A junction boundary mismatches the germline segment, possibly from a read error. Sequenced here: unstimulated CD4+ T cells sorted from spleen or lymph node cells, sampled before transplant. The sequence came from a human donor who was the organ donor for an intestinal transplant. The rearrangement joins TRBV6-5 to TRBJ1-2; D perhaps matches TRBD1 (6 bases). The CDR3, as DNA: TGTGCCAGCAGTGATCTTCTGAGGGACAAGAGCTTC. Translated, it gives CASSDLLRDKSF.